Listed here are 22 T cell receptor beta chains from one sample, sequenced in a study of T cells in Graves' hyperthyroidism and ophthalmopathy. Amplification targeted TCR beta CDR3 regions from RNA transcripts. The TCR CDR3 was amplified in a first-round RT-PCR using the HTBI primer set. TCRdb independently ran MiXCR on the multiplex PCR reads; one entry per CDR3 protein. The table has approximately 400,000 distinct CDR3 sequences, 15% to 18% seen once. The sequenced material came from blood. The origin of the receptors is a woman aged 18 to 35 with Graves' hyperthyroidism.

This clonotype came up many times. CDR3 amino acids: CATSAVREAKETQYF. CDR3 DNA sequence: TGTGCCACCAGTGCCGTGCGGGAGGCCAAAGAGACCCAGTACTTC. This chain uses TRBV24-1 with TRBJ2-5, with 8 bases matching TRBD2. The V gene's germline CDR1 is KGHDR and CDR2 SFDVKD. V gave up 5 bases and J gave up 3 bases; unmatched junction bases: 7. The CDR3 sequence is 15 residues long.

This chain joins TRBV5-1 and TRBJ1-4; D is uncertain. The CDR3 has 17 amino acids. Deletions cut 2 bases from V and 0 bases from J, with 14 bases between. Germline CDR1 and CDR2: SGHRS and YFSETQ. The CDR3 sequence: CASSLLTPGATNEKLFF. For the CDR3, the DNA is TGCGCCAGCAGCTTACTCACCCCAGGAGCAACTAATGAAAAACTGTTTTTT.

In regard to this clonotype: This could be a read error, since a much larger clone is one nucleotide away. This chain connects TRBV30 to TRBJ2-5; TRBD2 aligns across 7 bases. J lost 4 bases, V lost 1 base, and 0 bases had no gene match. CDR3 size: 12 residues. Germline CDR1 reads GTSNPN; CDR2 reads SVGIG (reference sequence). CDR3: CAWSGGGETQYF. The CDR3 nucleotides read TGTGCCTGGAGTGGGGGGGGAGAGACCCAGTACTTC.

This clonotype was counted at least ten times. CDR3 nucleotides: TGCAGTGCTCCCGGGACTAGGGGAAGCTCCTACAATGAGCAGTTCTTC. This translates into CSAPGTRGSSYNEQFF. The gene calls are TRBV20-1 and TRBJ2-1, with 8 bases matching TRBD2. The germline V gene has CDR1 DFQATT and CDR2 SNEGSKA (reference sequence). V lost 5 bases, J lost 0 bases, and 9 bases stayed unmatched. There are 16 residues in the CDR3.

This clonotype was seen a few times. This chain links TRBV20-1 with TRBJ2-2, with D uncertain. Germline loops: CDR1 DFQATT, CDR2 SNEGSKA (reference sequence). V lost 4 bases, J lost 5 bases, and 11 bases lay in between. CDR3 length equals 13 residues. This chain's CDR3 is CSAIWVTTGELFF. The CDR3 nucleotides read TGCAGTGCTATCTGGGTAACGACCGGGGAGCTGTTTTTT.

The V call is TRBV5-8, the J call TRBJ1-5; D gene ambiguous. Germline CDR1 SGHTS, CDR2 YDEGEE. The CDR3 sequence is 15 residues long. V lost 6 bases, J lost 3 bases, and 16 bases lay in between. This chain's CDR3 is CASTLSLGINQPQHF. CDR3 in DNA: TGTGCCAGCACCCTATCCCTGGGAATCAATCAGCCCCAGCATTTT.

The gene calls are TRBV29-1 and TRBJ2-5, with a weak D call TRBD1 (7 bases). CDR1 SQVTM and CDR2 ANQGSEA come from the germline V gene. This CDR3 comprises 13 residues. V lost 6 bases and J 1 base, leaving 12 bases between the germline ends. CDR3 sequence (DNA): TGCAGCGTAGGCAGGGGGGTCCAAGAGACCCAGTACTTC. Its translation: CSVGRGVQETQYF. Full variable domain (outside the CDR3, taken from reference TRBV29-1 and TRBJ2-5): SAVISQKPSRDICQRGTSLTIQCQVDSQVTMMFWYRQQPGQSLTLIATANQGSEATYESGFVIDKFPISRPNLTFSTLTVSNMSPEDSSIYLCSVGRGVQETQYFGPGTRLLVL.

This clonotype was picked up many times. This rearrangement joins TRBV2 to TRBJ2-5, with TRBD2 identical over 10 bases. The V gene's germline CDR1 is SNHLY and CDR2 FYNNEI. CDR3 length: 12 residues. After removal of 9 bases from V and 3 bases from J, the junction contained 1 base not matched to a gene. The CDR3 DNA reads as TGTGCCAGTACTAGCGGGGAAGAGACCCAGTACTTC. This encodes CASTSGEETQYF.

This clonotype was observed many times. The chain uses TRBV13 and TRBJ2-7, with 7 bases identical to TRBD1. This CDR3 has 13 residues. Germline CDR1 and CDR2: PRHDT and FYEKMQ (reference sequence). Trimming took 5 bases from V and 6 from J; bases not matched to a gene: 7. This CDR3 is CASSPGTASEQYF. CDR3 DNA sequence: TGTGCCAGCAGCCCGGGGACAGCCTCCGAGCAGTACTTC.

This clonotype was seen a handful of times. This chain uses TRBV18 with TRBJ2-7; the D gene could be TRBD1 or TRBD2 (5 bases each). The CDR3 extends over 16 amino acids. V gave up 5 bases and J gave up 0 bases, with 17 bases separating them. Germline V CDR1 and CDR2: KGHSH, LQKENI. CDR3 sequence: CASSSTPGRGSYEQYF. As DNA, the CDR3 is TGTGCCAGCTCATCAACCCCGGGACGGGGCTCCTACGAGCAGTACTTC.

This clonotype occurred many times. This CDR3 is CASSPPGSHTEAFF. The CDR3 coding sequence is TGTGCCAGCTCACCACCGGGCTCTCACACTGAAGCTTTCTTT. The J gene is TRBJ1-1, the V gene TRBV18; the D is unclear. The CDR3 is made up of 14 amino acids. Germline-derived CDR1 and CDR2 are KGHSH and LQKENI. The V gene lost 0 bases and the J gene lost 3 bases, with 8 bases spanning the gap.

This clonotype was recorded many times. The V call is TRBV6-6, the J call TRBJ2-1; D may be TRBD1 or TRBD2 (6 bases each). Germline V gene data show CDR1 as MNHNY and CDR2 as SVGAGI (reference sequence). V was clipped by 2 bases and J by 4 bases, with 12 bases between them. The CDR3 sequence is 15 residues long. Here the CDR3 DNA reads TGTGCCAGCAGTTACGGGGGGCCCCATTACAATGAGCAGTTCTTC. Protein sequence: CASSYGGPHYNEQFF.

This clonotype was picked up many times. The chain combines TRBV9 with TRBJ1-1; TRBD1 matches 7 bases. The CDR3 runs 18 residues. The trim removed 0 bases at V and 0 bases at J, leaving 11 bases unmatched. Germline assignment: CDR1 SGDLS and CDR2 YYNGEE. CDR3: CASSVATVGTGVNTEAFF. The CDR3, as DNA: TGTGCCAGCAGCGTAGCTACAGTCGGAACAGGGGTGAACACTGAAGCTTTCTTT.

The sample holds many counts of this clonotype. The V gene is TRBV3-1, the J gene TRBJ2-5; TRBD2 is a possible D gene (6 bases). CDR1 is LGHDT and CDR2 is YNNKEL in the germline V gene (reference sequence). V was shortened by 4 bases and J by 5 bases, with 14 bases between the two germline ends. The CDR3 spans 14 residues. This chain's CDR3 is CASSRGGAGETQYF. CDR3 in DNA: TGTGCCAGCAGCCGGGGCGGGGCCGGGGAGACCCAGTACTTC.

This clonotype was observed at least ten times. The rearrangement joins TRBV24-1 to TRBJ1-5; maybe TRBD1 (5 bases). CDR1 KGHDR and CDR2 SFDVKD come from the germline V gene. The CDR3 loop spans 13 amino acids. Trimming shortened V by 3 bases and J by 9 bases, and 11 bases separated the two germline ends. CDR3 residues: CATSDVGDWPQHF. Written as DNA, the CDR3 is TGTGCCACCAGTGATGTCGGGGACTGGCCCCAGCATTTT.

This clonotype was found many times. Relative to the germline gene, one junction end is altered; a read error may explain this. J is TRBJ2-7 and V is TRBV9; no clear D. CDR1 SGDLS and CDR2 YYNGEE come from the germline V gene. The CDR3 has 13 amino acids. CDR3 in amino acids: CASSVGNSYEQYF. CDR3 nucleotides: TGCGCCAGCAGCGTGGGGAACTCCTACGAGCAGTACTTC. The variable domain in full, with the rest retrieved from reference TRBV9 and TRBJ2-7, is DSGVTQTPKHLITATGQRVTLRCSPRSGDLSVYWYQQSLDQGLQFLIQYYNGEERAKGNILERFSAQQFPDLHSELNLSSLELGDSALYFCASSVGNSYEQYFGPGTRLTVT.

The table lists this clonotype with many counts. This chain connects TRBV12-5 to TRBJ2-5; TRBD1 matches at 8 bases. Germline trimming cut 7 bases from V and 3 bases from J; bases unmatched to any gene: 10. Germline values: CDR1 LGHNT, CDR2 FRNRAP. The CDR3 sequence is 15 residues long. CDR3 DNA: TGTGCTAGTGCAACCGCCCCGACAGGGGAAGAGACCCAGTACTTC. Its translation is CASATAPTGEETQYF.

This clonotype has at least ten counts. The chain combines TRBV7-8 with TRBJ1-5; D is unclear. CDR3 length equals 13 residues. The V gene lost 4 bases and the J gene lost 5 bases, with 9 bases spanning the gap. Germline V gene data show CDR1 as SGHVS and CDR2 as FQNEAQ. CDR3 DNA: TGTGCCAGCAGCTCTCGTCGACATCAGCCCCAGCATTTT. This encodes CASSSRRHQPQHF. Looking up the rest from reference TRBV7-8 and TRBJ1-5 gives the full variable domain: GAGVSQSPRYKVAKRGQDVALRCDPISGHVSLFWYQQALGQGPEFLTYFQNEAQLDKSGLPSDRFFAERPEGSVSTLKIQRTQQEDSAVYLCASSSRRHQPQHFGDGTRLSIL.

This clonotype has ten or more counts. The chain carries TRBV9 and TRBJ1-1; perhaps TRBD1 as D (6 bases). The ends were cut back, 0 bases at V and 4 bases at J, with 10 bases in the middle. The CDR3 has 14 residues. Germline lookup yields CDR1 SGDLS and CDR2 YYNGEE. CDR3 loop: CASSVEGGGTEAFF. The CDR3 bases are TGTGCCAGCAGCGTAGAAGGGGGTGGCACTGAAGCTTTCTTT.

This clonotype was seen at least ten times. The V gene is TRBV18, the J gene TRBJ1-1; 8 nucleotides agree with TRBD1. Per germline, CDR1 KGHSH and CDR2 LQKENI. The CDR3 covers 15 residues. V was clipped by 2 bases and J by 7 bases; unmatched bases: 9. In DNA form, the CDR3 reads TGTGCCAGCTCACCAGGTTCGACAGGGGAAGGTGAAGCTTTCTTT. The encoded protein is CASSPGSTGEGEAFF.

This clonotype was seen a few times. The V call is TRBV29-1, the J call TRBJ2-2; 13 nucleotides match TRBD2. Germline V lookup: CDR1 SQVTM, CDR2 ANQGSEA. The CDR3 runs 15 residues. After removal of 4 bases from V and 7 bases from J, the junction contained 6 bases not matched to a gene. CDR3 in DNA: TGCAGCGTTGCAATACTAGCGGGAGGGGACGGGGAGCTGTTTTTT. This codes for CSVAILAGGDGELFF.

The genes are TRBV7-8 and TRBJ2-1; a weak D match, TRBD2 (6 bases). The CDR3 is made up of 15 amino acids. Between the trimmed V and J ends, which lost 4 bases and 1 base, there was a span of 11 bases. CDR1 is SGHVS and CDR2 is FQNEAQ in the germline V gene. In DNA form, the CDR3 reads TGTGCCAGCAGCTCGCGGGGTTTTTCCTACAATGAGCAGTTCTTC. It specifies CASSSRGFSYNEQFF. Full variable domain (remainder filled in from reference TRBV7-8 and TRBJ2-1): GAGVSQSPRYKVAKRGQDVALRCDPISGHVSLFWYQQALGQGPEFLTYFQNEAQLDKSGLPSDRFFAERPEGSVSTLKIQRTQQEDSAVYLCASSSRGFSYNEQFFGPGTRLTVL.